The 17 T cell receptor beta chains listed next were all sequenced from one sample in a study of blood T cells in healthy people across ages. Using a J-beta primer mix together with a sample-barcoded 5' primer, a second PCR was run for about 7 to 12 cycles. One entry per CDR3 protein results from TCRdb running MiXCR on the 5' RACE reads. The sample has hundreds of thousands of distinct CDR3 sequences; 58% are singletons. Sequencing was done on a sample of blood. Receptors originate from a man aged 60 to 69 in good health.

V usage is TRBV20-1 and J usage is TRBJ2-3; TRBD2 aligns across 11 bases. CDR3 length: 14 amino acids. V lost 6 bases and J lost 2; bases outside the gene matches: 4. The germline V gene has CDR1 DFQATT and CDR2 SNEGSKA (reference sequence). CDR3 region: CSAEGLAATDTQYF. CDR3 bases: TGCAGTGCAGAGGGACTAGCGGCCACAGATACGCAGTATTTT.

The chain combines TRBV7-2 with TRBJ2-2, with D hard to call. Germline CDR1 SGHTA, CDR2 FQGNSA. V was pared by 0 bases and J by 7 bases, with 6 bases between. The CDR3 has 13 residues. CDR3 amino acids: CASSLARNGELFF. The CDR3 DNA sequence: TGTGCCAGCAGCTTAGCCAGAAACGGGGAGCTGTTTTTT.

V usage is TRBV27 and J usage is TRBJ2-3, with D possibly matching TRBD1 (6 bases). The germline CDR1 and CDR2 sequences are MNHEY and SMNVEV (reference sequence). Trimming removed 3 bases at V and 2 bases at J, with 9 bases between. The CDR3 is 14 amino acids. In nucleotides, the CDR3 is TGTGCCAGCAGTTTTGAGGGGGACACAGATACGCAGTATTTT. This codes for CASSFEGDTDTQYF.

This chain uses TRBV9 with TRBJ2-7; 10 positions agree with TRBD1. From germline, CDR1 is SGDLS and CDR2 YYNGEE. Germline trimming cut 4 bases from V and 3 bases from J; bases unmatched to any gene: 10. The CDR3 runs to 16 residues. CDR3 bases: TGTGCCAGCAGCCCCACGCCGGGACAGGGGAGCTACGAGCAGTACTTC. This gives the protein CASSPTPGQGSYEQYF.

The chain is built from TRBV9 and TRBJ2-5; D may be TRBD1 (5 bases). This CDR3 has 16 amino acids. V lost 0 bases, J lost 5 bases, and 17 bases lay in between. Germline V CDR1 and CDR2: SGDLS, YYNGEE. CDR3 sequence: CASSVGRAAGWETQYF. CDR3 nucleotide sequence: TGTGCCAGCAGCGTAGGTCGCGCGGCAGGGTGGGAGACCCAGTACTTC.

In its sample, this clonotype was seen a few times. The gene calls are TRBV20-1 and TRBJ2-7; D remains unclear. The J call is doubtful: the DNA matches TRBJ2-5 better. Germline V gene sequence: CDR1 DFQATT, CDR2 SNEGSKA (reference sequence). This CDR3 is 12 amino acids long. CDR3 protein: CSARSAEETQYF. In DNA, the CDR3 is TGCAGTGCTCGGTCGGCGGAAGAGACCCAGTACTTC.

The V gene is TRBV27, the J gene TRBJ2-5; TRBD2 is a possible D gene (5 bases). V shed 2 bases and J shed 9 bases, with 16 bases lying between them. The CDR3 consists of 14 residues. Germline V gene sequence: CDR1 MNHEY, CDR2 SMNVEV (reference sequence). This chain's CDR3 is CASSLAGVRAAQYF. CDR3 DNA sequence: TGTGCCAGCAGTTTAGCCGGTGTGAGGGCGGCCCAGTACTTC.

The rearrangement joins TRBV5-1 to TRBJ2-6; 7 bases agree with TRBD1. Looked up from germline, CDR1 is SGHRS and CDR2 is YFSETQ. The CDR3 covers 16 residues. The J segment lost 2 bases and the V segment lost 1 base, leaving 3 bases of the junction unmatched. This CDR3 reads CASSLMGQPGANVLTF. CDR3 DNA sequence: TGCGCCAGCAGCTTGATGGGACAGCCTGGGGCCAACGTCCTGACTTTC.

This clonotype was observed many times. This chain uses TRBV29-1 with TRBJ2-1, with D perhaps matching TRBD1 (5 bases). Germline CDR1 is SQVTM and CDR2 is ANQGSEA. This CDR3 spans 12 amino acids. In DNA form, the CDR3 reads TGCACCCGTTCCAGGGCTCCCAATGAGCAGTTCTTC. It encodes CTRSRAPNEQFF.

The V and J genes are TRBV20-1 and TRBJ2-3; D not certain. CDR3 length equals 12 residues. Germline CDR1 and CDR2: DFQATT and SNEGSKA (reference sequence). The V gene lost 6 bases and the J gene lost 4 bases, with 11 bases spanning the gap. CDR3 residues: CSAPDGADTQYF. The CDR3 DNA sequence: TGCAGTGCCCCGGATGGAGCAGATACGCAGTATTTT.

V gene TRBV29-1 combines with J gene TRBJ2-3; possible D gene TRBD2, 7 bases. With 0 bases removed from V and 5 bases from J, the gap between germline ends came to 21 bases. Germline V CDR1 and CDR2: SQVTM, ANQGSEA. CDR3 length: 17 amino acids. The CDR3, as DNA: TGCAGCGTTGAAGATCGTGGGCGGGGGCCCCACAGAGATACGCAGTATTTT. It specifies CSVEDRGRGPHRDTQYF.

The chain carries TRBV6-1 and TRBJ2-7; D unresolved. The V gene lost 5 bases and the J gene lost 4 bases, with 12 bases spanning the gap. This CDR3 comprises 13 residues. Germline assignment: CDR1 MNHNS and CDR2 SASEGT. As DNA, the CDR3 is TGTGCCAGCAGTCACGTCCAGCTTTACGAGCAGTACTTC. Amino acid sequence: CASSHVQLYEQYF.

The chain joins TRBV20-1 to TRBJ2-4; 8 bases line up with TRBD1. The last part of the DNA fits TRBJ2-7 better; the J call may be wrong. The CDR3 covers 15 residues. The germline V gene has CDR1 DFQATT and CDR2 SNEGSKA (reference sequence). The DNA for the CDR3 is TGCAGTGCCAGGAGGGCGGACAGGGACCCCCGCGAGCAGTACTTC. Amino acids: CSARRADRDPREQYF.

This clonotype was detected a few times. The chain recombines TRBV21-1 with TRBJ2-5; TRBD1 is the table's D call, not checked against the DNA. TRBV21-1 is classified as a pseudogene. The CDR3 spans 16 residues. The CDR3 DNA sequence: TGTGCCAGCAGCAATACAGGGGAGAGGTCTAGTAAGACCCAGTACTTC. It codes for CASSNTGERSSKTQYF.

This clonotype was found a few times. This rearrangement joins TRBV5-1 to TRBJ2-3, with D uncertain. Germline V lookup: CDR1 SGHRS, CDR2 YFSETQ. The CDR3 extends over 13 amino acids. V lost 0 bases and J lost 7, with 9 bases in between. The CDR3 DNA reads TGCGCCAGCAGCTTGGTCGGCGAGAATACGCAGTATTTT. This translates into CASSLVGENTQYF.

The chain employs TRBV3-1 and TRBJ2-1, with TRBD2 identical over 8 bases. Trimming at V came to 0 bases and at J to 9 bases, leaving 10 bases not matched to a gene. Germline values: CDR1 LGHDT, CDR2 YNNKEL (reference sequence). There are 16 residues in the CDR3. CDR3 sequence reads: CASSQDLGTRAFEQFF. CDR3 sequence (DNA): TGTGCCAGCAGCCAAGATTTGGGGACTAGAGCTTTTGAGCAGTTCTTC.

As regards this clonotype: An end of the junction differs from the germline gene, which may be a read error. The V and J genes are TRBV6-5 and TRBJ1-2; D may be TRBD1 (5 bases). Germline-derived CDR1 and CDR2 are MNHEY and SVGAGI. This CDR3 has 14 amino acids. The CDR3: CASSRDAANCGYTF. The DNA of the CDR3 is TGTGCCAGCAGTCGGGACGCGGCTAACTGTGGCTACACCTTC.